The 2 T cell receptor beta chains given below trace back to one sample, sequenced in a study of cytomegalovirus exposure and HLA in healthy donors. Clones were read by immunoSEQ multiplex PCR, and TCRdb kept only the in-frame ones, dropping some. The table shows about 330,000 clones, with around 90% occurring only once. Sample: PBMCs. These TCRs come from a woman under 40 in good health and CMV-seropositive.

The J gene is TRBJ2-5, the V gene TRBV10-3, with 10 bases identical to TRBD2. There are 18 residues in the CDR3. Germline CDR1 ENHRY, CDR2 SYGVKD. The J segment lost 1 base and the V segment lost 4 bases, leaving 12 bases of the junction unmatched. The CDR3 reads CAISGRPSGGALQETQYF. In DNA, the CDR3 is TGTGCCATCAGTGGGCGACCGAGCGGGGGGGCCCTCCAAGAGACCCAGTACTTC.

A single count supports this clone. This chain joins TRBV4-3 and TRBJ1-4, with 7 bases lining up with TRBD1. V gave up 0 bases and J gave up 7 bases; unmatched junction bases: 5. Per the germline V gene, CDR1 is LGHNA and CDR2 is YSLEER. The CDR3 runs 15 residues. The CDR3 reads CASSQDQGVGEKLFF. In DNA, the CDR3 is TGCGCCAGCAGCCAAGATCAGGGGGTTGGTGAAAAACTGTTTTTT.